These T cell receptor beta chains were read from a single sample in a study of blood T cell repertoires in COVID-19. Sequencing was performed with immunoSEQ multiplex PCR; in TCRdb, only in-frame clones are kept and a portion is missing. The sample gives about 280,000 clones, about nine tenths of which show up once; about 3% is in the top ten. Sequencing used peripheral blood. The receptors come from a woman in her 30s with active or convalescent COVID-19. The CDR3 runs from the conserved cysteine through the conserved F or W. Each record gives: J gene, D gene, V gene, clone size, CDR3 DNA, CDR3 protein. D genes are given only for firm matches. Rows may omit the clone size; those that give it use once, few, many or a size class.

j_gene: TRBJ2-3
d_gene: TRBD2
v_gene: TRBV18
abundance: once
CDR3nt: TGTGCCAGCTCACTCGGACTAGCGGGGAGCACAGATACGCAGTATTTT
CDR3aa: CASSLGLAGSTDTQYF

j_gene: TRBJ1-5
d_gene: TRBD1
v_gene: TRBV6-5
abundance: NA
CDR3nt: TGTGCCAGCAGTTACTTGGCAGGGGGCGTTCAGCCCCAGCATTTT
CDR3aa: CASSYLAGGVQPQHF

j_gene: TRBJ2-5
d_gene: TRBD1
v_gene: TRBV6-1
abundance: NA
CDR3nt: TGTGCCAGCAGTGAGGGACAGGCATGGACCCAGTACTTC
CDR3aa: CASSEGQAWTQYF

j_gene: TRBJ1-1
d_gene: NA
v_gene: TRBV29-1
abundance: NA
CDR3nt: TGCAGCGTTGAATTAGTACAGGGCGCTGAAGCTTTCTTT
CDR3aa: CSVELVQGAEAFF

j_gene: TRBJ1-3
d_gene: NA
v_gene: TRBV30
abundance: NA
CDR3nt: TGTGCCTGGAGTGTACTTGGGGGAGCGGGGTCTGGAAACACCATATATTTT
CDR3aa: CAWSVLGGAGSGNTIYF

j_gene: TRBJ2-1
d_gene: NA
v_gene: TRBV2
abundance: NA
CDR3nt: TGTGCCAGCAGTGACAACAGGGTTGGCCCTATTCAGTTCTTC
CDR3aa: CASSDNRVGPIQFF

j_gene: TRBJ1-4
d_gene: NA
v_gene: TRBV19
abundance: NA
CDR3nt: TGTGCCAGTAGTATTCGAAAGACAGCCACCGATGAAAAACTGTTTTTT
CDR3aa: CASSIRKTATDEKLFF

j_gene: TRBJ2-1
d_gene: TRBD1
v_gene: TRBV11-3
abundance: NA
CDR3nt: TGTGCCAGCAGCTTGGGACAGGGGGTGGGTGAGCAGTTCTTC
CDR3aa: CASSLGQGVGEQFF

j_gene: TRBJ1-6
d_gene: NA
v_gene: TRBV27
abundance: NA
CDR3nt: TGTGCCAGCAGTTTATGGCGGAATTCACCCCTCCACTTT
CDR3aa: CASSLWRNSPLHF

j_gene: TRBJ2-7
d_gene: NA
v_gene: TRBV15
abundance: NA
CDR3nt: TGTGCCACCAGCAGAGAGCAGGCCCACGAGCAGTACTTC
CDR3aa: CATSREQAHEQYF

j_gene: TRBJ1-1
d_gene: TRBD1
v_gene: TRBV6-6
abundance: NA
CDR3nt: TGTGCCAGCACCGACAGAGGGGGCGGCGCTGAAGCTTTCTTT
CDR3aa: CASTDRGGGAEAFF